The 30 T cell receptor beta chains reported below all come from one sample, sequenced in a study of blood T cell repertoires in COVID-19 (dated by TCRdb to 2018 to 2021). Library creation used the immunoSEQ multiplex PCR assay. Sourced from immuneACCESS, this table was stored by TCRdb with only in-frame sequences that have V and J called. A share of the clones is absent; for the studies checked, an unresolved V gene accounts for under half, and the remainder has no known explanation. Across this sample there are tens of thousands of clones, with over 70% seen only once. Together, the top ten hold 25% of the sample. The sample consisted of peripheral blood. The origin of the receptors is a man of 80 years or more with active or convalescent COVID-19.

This clone appeared a few times. The chain has TRBV7-9 and TRBJ1-2; D might be TRBD1 (6 bases). CDR1 SEHNR and CDR2 FQNEAQ come from the germline V gene (reference sequence). The germline V and J ends were trimmed by 0 bases and 5 bases, with 10 bases remaining between them. The CDR3 spans 14 residues. The CDR3 protein is CASSLAGQLYGYTF. The CDR3 DNA reads as TGTGCCAGCAGCTTAGCCGGACAGCTGTATGGCTACACCTTC.

Only a few counts were recorded for this clone. The chain carries TRBV19 and TRBJ1-1; D is ambiguous. Trimming removed 9 bases at V and 1 base at J, with 12 bases between. The CDR3 consists of 13 residues. Germline assignment: CDR1 LNHDA and CDR2 SQIVND (reference sequence). CDR3 amino acids: CASAVFENTEAFF. The CDR3 nucleotides are TGTGCCAGCGCAGTGTTCGAGAACACTGAAGCTTTCTTT. Drawing the rest from reference TRBV19 and TRBJ1-1, the complete variable domain is DGGITQSPKYLFRKEGQNVTLSCEQNLNHDAMYWYRQDPGQGLRLIYYSQIVNDFQKGDIAEGYSVSREKKESFPLTVTSAQKNPTAFYLCASAVFENTEAFFGQGTRLTVV.

The chain recombines TRBV25-1 with TRBJ2-2; the D gene is possibly TRBD1 (5 bases). This CDR3 contains 17 residues. V shed 3 bases and J shed 3 bases, with 17 bases lying between them. Germline values: CDR1 MGHDK, CDR2 SYGVNS. In DNA, the CDR3 is TGTGCCAGCAGTGAGGACATATCAGGGTTGTACACCGGGGAGCTGTTTTTT. Protein product: CASSEDISGLYTGELFF.

The chain recombines TRBV6-5 with TRBJ1-4; 7 bases are shared with TRBD1. The CDR3 consists of 14 residues. CDR1 MNHEY and CDR2 SVGAGI come from the germline V gene. The junction had 5 bases not matched to a gene; V was cut back by 5 bases and J by 5 bases. CDR3 DNA sequence: TGTGCCAGCAGTAGGGGACAGCAGAATGAAAAACTGTTTTTT. This encodes CASSRGQQNEKLFF.

The chain is built from TRBV15 and TRBJ1-3; tentative D call: TRBD1 (5 bases). Trimming took 3 bases from V and 4 from J, leaving 13 bases between them. Germline assignment: CDR1 LNHNV and CDR2 YYDKDF (reference sequence). This CDR3 is 15 amino acids long. CDR3 loop: CATSRDRGRGNTIYF. Here the CDR3 DNA reads TGTGCCACCAGCAGGGATCGGGGGAGGGGAAACACCATATATTTT.

J is TRBJ2-3 and V is TRBV20-1, with 9 bases fitting TRBD1. The V and J ends lost 3 bases and 3 bases, in that order; junction bases with no gene match: 7. This CDR3 spans 15 amino acids. The germline V gene has CDR1 DFQATT and CDR2 SNEGSKA (reference sequence). The CDR3 region is CSASRGGQGTDTQYF. CDR3 bases: TGCAGTGCTAGTAGGGGGGGACAGGGTACAGATACGCAGTATTTT.

This chain connects TRBV12-3 or TRBV12-4 to TRBJ1-2; D uncertain. The CDR3 is 12 amino acids. Trimming removed 6 bases from V and 4 bases from J, with 9 bases in between. CDR3 nucleotides: TGTGCCAGCAGCCGGGTGGGCTATGGCTACACCTTC. This encodes CASSRVGYGYTF.

The CDR3 reads CASSPTGDSNQPQHF. The CDR3 DNA follows: TGTGCCAGCAGTCCGACAGGGGATAGCAATCAGCCCCAGCATTTT. The chain recombines TRBV3-1 (or the pseudogene TRBV3-2) with TRBJ1-5; 8 bases align to TRBD1. V was clipped by 6 bases and J by 0 bases; unmatched bases: 4. The CDR3 covers 15 residues. Germline assignment: CDR1 LGHDT and CDR2 YNNKEL (reference sequence).

CDR3 sequence reads: CASSLATRPDTQYF. The CDR3 nucleotides are TGTGCCAGCAGCTTAGCGACTCGTCCAGATACGCAGTATTTT. V gene TRBV7-2 combines with J gene TRBJ2-3; no firm D call. Trimming removed 0 bases at V and 4 bases at J, with 8 bases between. Germline V gene sequence: CDR1 SGHTA, CDR2 FQGNSA. This CDR3 comprises 14 residues.

The chain is built from TRBV10-3 and TRBJ1-5; D is undetermined. Germline-derived CDR1 and CDR2 are ENHRY and SYGVKD. Trimming removed 0 bases from V and 1 base from J, with 7 bases in between. The CDR3 is 15 residues long. CDR3 bases: TGTGCCATCAGTGAGTCCCCCGGGAGCAATCAGCCCCAGCATTTT. It is translated as CAISESPGSNQPQHF.

V gene TRBV20-1 combines with J gene TRBJ2-1; no clear D. CDR1 is DFQATT, CDR2 SNEGSKA, per germline (reference sequence). This CDR3 is built from 10 residues. V lost 3 bases and J lost 8, with 5 bases in between. The CDR3 spells CSASGDEQFF. CDR3 nucleotides: TGCAGTGCTAGTGGCGATGAGCAGTTCTTC.

This clone was detected once. This chain connects TRBV7-2 to TRBJ2-4; 7 positions agree with TRBD1. The CDR3 length is 15 residues. Germline V gene data show CDR1 as SGHTA and CDR2 as FQGNSA. The V segment lost 2 bases and the J segment 11 bases; nucleotides outside the gene matches: 12. The CDR3, as DNA: TGTGCCAGCAGCTTATATGGACAGGCCAGGGGGTTTCAGTACTTC. It is translated as CASSLYGQARGFQYF.

The chain couples TRBV5-1 to TRBJ1-2, with 8 bases that match TRBD1. The length of the CDR3 is 14 residues. Germline trimming cut 0 bases from V and 6 bases from J; bases unmatched to any gene: 4. Germline V lookup: CDR1 SGHRS, CDR2 YFSETQ. CDR3 region: CASSLGDRRDGYTF. CDR3 DNA: TGCGCCAGCAGCTTGGGGGACAGGAGGGATGGCTACACCTTC.

This chain links TRBV27 with TRBJ1-5, with TRBD1 matching over 7 bases. Germline CDR1 is MNHEY and CDR2 is SMNVEV (reference sequence). The V segment lost 2 bases and the J segment 4 bases; nucleotides outside the gene matches: 11. This CDR3 region has 17 residues. CDR3 protein: CASSLKSAGGRNQPQHF. The CDR3 nucleotides read TGTGCCAGCAGTTTAAAGTCGGCAGGGGGGAGGAATCAGCCCCAGCATTTT.

The chain recombines TRBV6-5 with TRBJ1-1; 7 bases align to TRBD1. Per germline, CDR1 MNHEY and CDR2 SVGAGI. After removal of 7 bases from V and 1 base from J, the junction contained 3 bases not matched to a gene. The CDR3 is 13 amino acids. The chain's CDR3 is CASTRQGNTEAFF. As DNA, the CDR3 is TGTGCCAGCACCCGACAGGGGAACACTGAAGCTTTCTTT.

V gene TRBV24-1 combines with J gene TRBJ2-1; 7 bases are a match to TRBD2. V lost 1 base and J lost 4; bases outside the gene matches: 6. Germline CDR1 KGHDR, CDR2 SFDVKD. The CDR3 loop spans 16 amino acids. CDR3 residues: CATSDFTAGNYNEQFF. The CDR3 DNA reads as TGTGCCACCAGTGATTTCACAGCGGGGAATTACAATGAGCAGTTCTTC.

CDR3 in DNA: TGCGCCAGCAGCCACTCCCGAGTGGATACGCAGTATTTT. Translated: CASSHSRVDTQYF. The V call is TRBV5-1, the J call TRBJ2-3; D gene unclear. V was pared by 4 bases and J by 6 bases, with 12 bases between. The CDR3 loop spans 13 amino acids. CDR1 is SGHRS, CDR2 YFSETQ, per germline.

The sample holds one count of this clone. The CDR3 sequence: CASSANRNTGELFF. The CDR3 coding sequence is TGTGCCAGCAGCGCAAACAGGAACACCGGGGAGCTGTTTTTT. The J gene is TRBJ2-2, the V gene TRBV9; unclear D gene. Germline loops: CDR1 SGDLS, CDR2 YYNGEE. The CDR3 spans 14 residues. Trimming stripped 3 bases from V and 1 base from J, with 7 bases between. The full variable domain, rest sourced from reference TRBV9 and TRBJ2-2, is DSGVTQTPKHLITATGQRVTLRCSPRSGDLSVYWYQQSLDQGLQFLIQYYNGEERAKGNILERFSAQQFPDLHSELNLSSLELGDSALYFCASSANRNTGELFFGEGSRLTVL.

The rearrangement uses TRBV11-2 and TRBJ1-2; D perhaps matches TRBD1 (6 bases). The germline V and J ends were trimmed by 0 bases and 8 bases, with 13 bases remaining between them. The CDR3 totals 14 residues. Germline V gene lookup returns CDR1 SGHAT and CDR2 FQNNGV. This CDR3 is CASSLDLGAVGYTF. In nucleotides, the CDR3 is TGTGCCAGCAGCTTAGATCTGGGGGCTGTAGGCTACACCTTC.

This chain uses TRBV19 with TRBJ2-5, with a tentative D call TRBD1 (6 bases). The V gene's germline CDR1 is LNHDA and CDR2 SQIVND (reference sequence). There are 16 residues in the CDR3. V lost 7 bases and J lost 0, with 18 bases in between. The CDR3 region has the DNA TGTGCCAGTAACCTTCGGACAGACTTGTACCAAGAGACCCAGTACTTC. Translated, it gives CASNLRTDLYQETQYF. Drawing the rest from reference TRBV19 and TRBJ2-5, the complete variable domain is DGGITQSPKYLFRKEGQNVTLSCEQNLNHDAMYWYRQDPGQGLRLIYYSQIVNDFQKGDIAEGYSVSREKKESFPLTVTSAQKNPTAFYLCASNLRTDLYQETQYFGPGTRLLVL.

The V gene is TRBV7-8, the J gene TRBJ2-1; D is perhaps TRBD2 (5 bases). Trimming pared 5 bases from V and 9 bases from J, leaving 20 bases between. The CDR3 totals 15 residues. Germline loops: CDR1 SGHVS, CDR2 FQNEAQ. The CDR3 region has the DNA TGTGCCAGCAGCCTACGAGTGGGCGGAAGCGGTGAGCAGTTCTTC. Its translation is CASSLRVGGSGEQFF.

The rearrangement links TRBV7-3 to TRBJ1-5; D is ambiguous. CDR1 is SGHTA, CDR2 FQGTGA, per germline. V was clipped by 1 base and J by 2 bases, with 12 bases between them. CDR3 size: 16 residues. The CDR3 region has the DNA TGTGCCAGCAGCTTAAGGGAGGGTGCGGGCAATCAGCCCCAGCATTTT. It yields the protein CASSLREGAGNQPQHF.

The chain employs TRBV7-6 and TRBJ1-4; tentatively, D is TRBD1 (6 bases). The CDR3 covers 16 residues. Germline V gene sequence: CDR1 SGHVS, CDR2 FNYEAQ. Trimming took off 5 bases at V and 3 bases at J, with 16 bases between the two ends. Here the CDR3 DNA reads TGTGCCAGCAGCCTAGGCAGGGGCTGGGCTAATGAAAAACTGTTTTTT. Its translation: CASSLGRGWANEKLFF.

V usage is TRBV4-1 and J usage is TRBJ1-5, with TRBD1 matching 7 bases. Germline V gives CDR1 MGHRA, CDR2 YSYEKL. The CDR3 loop spans 19 amino acids. Germline trimming cut 0 bases from V and 1 base from J; bases unmatched to any gene: 12. Here the CDR3 reads CASSQEVGQVGGSNQPQHF. The CDR3 DNA reads as TGCGCCAGCAGCCAAGAAGTCGGACAGGTCGGCGGGAGCAATCAGCCCCAGCATTTT.

The rearrangement uses TRBV10-3 and TRBJ1-5, with a tentative D call TRBD1 (5 bases). CDR3 size: 15 residues. Trimming took 4 bases from V and 8 from J, leaving 18 bases between them. Germline V gene data show CDR1 as ENHRY and CDR2 as SYGVKD. The CDR3 coding sequence is TGTGCCATCAGTGGGGGGGAGGGTATCACCGAGCCCCAGCATTTT. It is translated as CAISGGEGITEPQHF.

The chain employs TRBV14 and TRBJ2-1, with TRBD2 matching 7 bases. Looked up from germline, CDR1 is SGHDN and CDR2 is FVKESK. V lost 1 base to trimming and J lost 8 bases; unmatched junction nucleotides: 14. CDR3 length equals 17 residues. CDR3 bases: TGTGCCAGCAGCCAAGTCGGTCGGCTAGCGGTCAACTATGAGCAGTTCTTC. Translation gives CASSQVGRLAVNYEQFF.

This clone was observed a handful of times. V is TRBV2 and J is TRBJ2-3; 10 bases match TRBD1. Looked up from germline, CDR1 is SNHLY and CDR2 is FYNNEI. The trim removed 5 bases at V and 2 bases at J, leaving 4 bases unmatched. The CDR3 sequence is 15 residues long. The CDR3 coding sequence is TGTGCCAGCAGTTTGGACAGGGGGAACACAGATACGCAGTATTTT. Its translation: CASSLDRGNTDTQYF.

This chain uses TRBV11-2 with TRBJ2-7; TRBD2 matches at 8 bases. Germline V gene sequence: CDR1 SGHAT, CDR2 FQNNGV. Unmatched junction bases numbered 5, after V lost 4 bases and J lost 3 bases. This CDR3 has 14 amino acids. This CDR3 reads CASSSSGGLYEQYF. The CDR3 nucleotides read TGTGCCAGCAGCTCCAGCGGGGGCCTCTACGAGCAGTACTTC.

This clone was seen a single time. The rearrangement joins TRBV3-1 (or the pseudogene TRBV3-2) to TRBJ1-2, with D perhaps TRBD1 (5 bases). Germline V lookup: CDR1 LGHDT, CDR2 YNNKEL (reference sequence). This CDR3 is 15 amino acids long. V gave up 4 bases and J gave up 5 bases, with 17 bases separating them. The CDR3 loop reads CASSPMTIGGYGYTF. In DNA form, the CDR3 reads TGTGCCAGCAGCCCTATGACAATCGGGGGTTATGGCTACACCTTC.

CDR3 in amino acids: CASSPDRPKNTGELFF. As DNA, the CDR3 is TGTGCCAGTAGTCCGGACAGGCCTAAGAACACCGGGGAGCTGTTTTTT. The chain employs TRBV19 and TRBJ2-2; 7 bases align to TRBD1. Germline CDR1 is LNHDA and CDR2 is SQIVND (reference sequence). Trimming cost V 5 bases and J 1 base; bases outside gene matches: 7. This CDR3 has 16 residues.